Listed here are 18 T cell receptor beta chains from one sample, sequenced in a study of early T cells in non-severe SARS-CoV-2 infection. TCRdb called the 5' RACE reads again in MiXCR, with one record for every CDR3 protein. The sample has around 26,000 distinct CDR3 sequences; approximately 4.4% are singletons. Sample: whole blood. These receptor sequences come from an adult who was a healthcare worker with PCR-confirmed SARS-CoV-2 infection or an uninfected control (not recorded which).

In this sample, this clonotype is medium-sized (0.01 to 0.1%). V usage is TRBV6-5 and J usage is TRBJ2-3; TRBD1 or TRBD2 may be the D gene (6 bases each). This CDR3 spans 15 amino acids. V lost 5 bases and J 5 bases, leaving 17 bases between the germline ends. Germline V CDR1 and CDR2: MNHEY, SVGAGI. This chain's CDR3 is CASSQALRGVDTQYF. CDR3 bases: TGTGCCAGCAGTCAGGCGTTGAGGGGGGTAGATACGCAGTATTTT.

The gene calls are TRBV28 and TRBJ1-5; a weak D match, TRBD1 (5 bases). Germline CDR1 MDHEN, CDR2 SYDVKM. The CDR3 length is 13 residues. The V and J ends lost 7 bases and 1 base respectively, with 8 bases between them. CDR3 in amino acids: CASTAGSNQPQHF. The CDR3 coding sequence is TGTGCCAGCACGGCAGGGAGCAATCAGCCCCAGCATTTT.

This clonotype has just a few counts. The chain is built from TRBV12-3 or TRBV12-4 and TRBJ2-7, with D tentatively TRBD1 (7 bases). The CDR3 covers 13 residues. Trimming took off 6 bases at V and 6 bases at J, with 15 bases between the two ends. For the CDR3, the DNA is TGTGCCAGCAGCCCCCAGGGGGGCTCCGAGCAGTACTTC. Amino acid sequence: CASSPQGGSEQYF.

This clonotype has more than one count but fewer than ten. CDR3 protein: CAISTTGELAYGYTF. The CDR3 coding sequence is TGTGCCATCAGTACCACAGGGGAATTGGCCTATGGCTACACCTTC. The V and J genes are TRBV10-3 and TRBJ1-2; 7 bases are shared with TRBD1. The CDR3 covers 15 residues. The germline V gene has CDR1 ENHRY and CDR2 SYGVKD. Trimming removed 5 bases from V and 4 bases from J; junction bases left unmatched: 10.

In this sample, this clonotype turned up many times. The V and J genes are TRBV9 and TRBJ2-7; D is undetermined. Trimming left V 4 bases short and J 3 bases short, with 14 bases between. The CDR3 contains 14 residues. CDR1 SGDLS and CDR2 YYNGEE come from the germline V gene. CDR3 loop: CASSPGVSDYEQYF. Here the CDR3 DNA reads TGTGCCAGCAGCCCGGGTGTCAGCGACTACGAGCAGTACTTC.

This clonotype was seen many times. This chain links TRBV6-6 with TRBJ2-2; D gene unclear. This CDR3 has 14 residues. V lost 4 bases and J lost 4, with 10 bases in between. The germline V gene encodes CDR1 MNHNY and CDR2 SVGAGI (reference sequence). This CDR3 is CASSLTGGTGELFF. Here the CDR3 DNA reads TGTGCCAGCAGTTTAACTGGCGGCACCGGGGAGCTGTTTTTT.

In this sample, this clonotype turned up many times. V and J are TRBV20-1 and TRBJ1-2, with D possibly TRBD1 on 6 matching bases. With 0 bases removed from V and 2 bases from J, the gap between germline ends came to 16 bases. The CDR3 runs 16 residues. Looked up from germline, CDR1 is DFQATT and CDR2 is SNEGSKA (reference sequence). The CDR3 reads CSARDLSGGRNYGYTF. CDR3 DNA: TGCAGTGCTAGAGATCTCAGCGGGGGCCGGAACTATGGCTACACCTTC.

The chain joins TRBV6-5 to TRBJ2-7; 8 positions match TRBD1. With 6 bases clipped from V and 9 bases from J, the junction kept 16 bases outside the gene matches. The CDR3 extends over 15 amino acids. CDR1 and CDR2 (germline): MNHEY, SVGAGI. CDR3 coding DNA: TGTGCCAGCAGGACTCGTTACGGACAGGGCCGTGGGCAGTACTTC. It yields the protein CASRTRYGQGRGQYF.

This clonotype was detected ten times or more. The CDR3 region is CASSAHLAGSREQYF. CDR3 bases: TGCGCCAGCAGTGCACACCTAGCGGGGAGCCGGGAGCAGTACTTC. The gene calls are TRBV10-2 and TRBJ2-7, with TRBD2 identical over 9 bases. J lost 7 bases, V lost 4 bases, and 11 bases had no gene match. There are 15 residues in the CDR3. Germline values: CDR1 WSHSY, CDR2 SAAADI.

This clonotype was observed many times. The CDR3 protein is CASRLGTSGTQYF. The CDR3 DNA is TGTGCCAGCAGACTAGGGACTAGCGGGACCCAGTACTTC. The V call is TRBV3-1, the J call TRBJ2-5, with 11 bases identical to TRBD2. This CDR3 is 13 amino acids long. Trimming cost V 6 bases and J 7 bases; bases outside gene matches: 4. Germline CDR1 LGHDT, CDR2 YNNKEL (reference sequence).

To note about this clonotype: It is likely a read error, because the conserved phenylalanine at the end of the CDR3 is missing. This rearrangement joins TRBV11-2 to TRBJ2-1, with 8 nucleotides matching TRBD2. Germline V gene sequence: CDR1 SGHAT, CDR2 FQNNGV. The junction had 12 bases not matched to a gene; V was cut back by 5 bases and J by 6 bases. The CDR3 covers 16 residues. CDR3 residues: CASSREAGGVGNEQFS. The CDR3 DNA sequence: TGTGCCAGCAGCAGAGAGGCGGGAGGAGTCGGCAATGAGCAGTTCTCC.

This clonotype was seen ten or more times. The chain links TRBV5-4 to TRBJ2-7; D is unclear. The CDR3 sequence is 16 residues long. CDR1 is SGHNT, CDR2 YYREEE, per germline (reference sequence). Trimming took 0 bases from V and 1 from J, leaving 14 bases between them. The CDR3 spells CASSLGGRMNSYEQYF. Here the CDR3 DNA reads TGTGCCAGCAGCTTGGGAGGACGGATGAATTCCTACGAGCAGTACTTC.

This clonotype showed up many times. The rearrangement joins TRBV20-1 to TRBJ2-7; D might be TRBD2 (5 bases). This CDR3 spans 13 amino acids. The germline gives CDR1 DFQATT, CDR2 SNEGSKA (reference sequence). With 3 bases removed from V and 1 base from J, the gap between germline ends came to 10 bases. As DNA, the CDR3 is TGCAGTGCTAGGGACTTTACGTCCTACGAGCAGTACTTC. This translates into CSARDFTSYEQYF.

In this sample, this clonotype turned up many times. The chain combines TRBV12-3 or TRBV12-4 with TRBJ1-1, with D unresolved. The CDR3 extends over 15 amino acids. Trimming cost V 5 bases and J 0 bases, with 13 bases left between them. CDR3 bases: TGTGCCAGCAGTCAACAAGCGCAGCTGAACACTGAAGCTTTCTTT. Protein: CASSQQAQLNTEAFF.

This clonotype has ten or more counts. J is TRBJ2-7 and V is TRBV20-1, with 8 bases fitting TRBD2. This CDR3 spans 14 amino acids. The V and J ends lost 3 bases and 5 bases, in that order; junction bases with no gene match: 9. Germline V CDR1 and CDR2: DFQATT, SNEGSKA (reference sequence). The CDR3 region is CSASSGGEFNEQYF. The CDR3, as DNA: TGCAGTGCTAGTTCCGGGGGGGAGTTCAACGAGCAGTACTTC.

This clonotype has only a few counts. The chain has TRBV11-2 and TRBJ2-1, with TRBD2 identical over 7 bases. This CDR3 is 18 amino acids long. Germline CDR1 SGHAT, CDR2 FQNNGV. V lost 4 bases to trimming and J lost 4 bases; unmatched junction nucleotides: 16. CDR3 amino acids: CASSSTPPAGREYNEQFF. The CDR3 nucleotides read TGTGCCAGCAGCTCCACCCCACCAGCAGGGAGGGAATACAATGAGCAGTTCTTC.

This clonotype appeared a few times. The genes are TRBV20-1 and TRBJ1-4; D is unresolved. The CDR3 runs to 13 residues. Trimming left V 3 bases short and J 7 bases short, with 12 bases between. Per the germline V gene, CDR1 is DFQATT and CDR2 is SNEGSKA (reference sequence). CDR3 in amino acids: CSASGEQPEKLFF. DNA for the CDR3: TGCAGTGCTAGTGGGGAACAGCCTGAAAAACTGTTTTTT.

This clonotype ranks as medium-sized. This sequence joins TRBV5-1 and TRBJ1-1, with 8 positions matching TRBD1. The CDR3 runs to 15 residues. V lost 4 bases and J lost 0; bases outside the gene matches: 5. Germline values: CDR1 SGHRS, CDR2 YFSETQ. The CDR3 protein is CASSPMTGVNTEAFF. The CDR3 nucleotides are TGCGCCAGCAGCCCGATGACAGGGGTGAACACTGAAGCTTTCTTT.